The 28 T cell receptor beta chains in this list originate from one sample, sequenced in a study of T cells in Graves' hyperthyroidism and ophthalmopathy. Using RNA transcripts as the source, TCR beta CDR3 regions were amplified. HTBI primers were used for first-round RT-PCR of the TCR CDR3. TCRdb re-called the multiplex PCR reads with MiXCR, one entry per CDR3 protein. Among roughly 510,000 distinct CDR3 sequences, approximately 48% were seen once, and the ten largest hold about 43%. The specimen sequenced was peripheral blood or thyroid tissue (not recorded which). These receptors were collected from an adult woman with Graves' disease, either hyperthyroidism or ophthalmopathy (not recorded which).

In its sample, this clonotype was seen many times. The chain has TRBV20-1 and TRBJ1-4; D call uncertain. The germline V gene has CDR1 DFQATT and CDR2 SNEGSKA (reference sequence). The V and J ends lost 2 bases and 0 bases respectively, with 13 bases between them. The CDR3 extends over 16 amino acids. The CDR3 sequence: CSARRAVSSTNEKLFF. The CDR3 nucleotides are TGCAGTGCTAGAAGGGCCGTCTCCTCAACTAATGAAAAACTGTTTTTT.

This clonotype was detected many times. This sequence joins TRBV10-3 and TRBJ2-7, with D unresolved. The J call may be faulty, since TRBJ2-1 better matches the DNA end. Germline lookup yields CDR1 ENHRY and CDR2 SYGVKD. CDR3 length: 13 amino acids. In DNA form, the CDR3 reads TGTGCCATCAGTGATTTGGCCGGGAATGAGCAGTTCTTC. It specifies CAISDLAGNEQFF.

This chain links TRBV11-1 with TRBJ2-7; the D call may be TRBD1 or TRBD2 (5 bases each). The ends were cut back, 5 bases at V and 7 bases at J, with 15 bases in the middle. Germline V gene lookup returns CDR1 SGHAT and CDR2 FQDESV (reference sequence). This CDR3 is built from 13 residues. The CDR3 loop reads CASSQVGTGEQYF. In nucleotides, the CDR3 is TGTGCCAGCAGCCAAGTCGGGACGGGGGAGCAGTACTTC.

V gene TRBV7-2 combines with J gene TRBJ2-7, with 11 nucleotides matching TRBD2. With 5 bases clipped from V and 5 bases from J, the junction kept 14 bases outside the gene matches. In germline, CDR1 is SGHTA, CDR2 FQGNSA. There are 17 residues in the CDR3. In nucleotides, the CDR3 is TGTGCCAGCAGCCCGGGGACTAGCGGACCTGTCCTGCACGAGCAGTACTTC. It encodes CASSPGTSGPVLHEQYF.

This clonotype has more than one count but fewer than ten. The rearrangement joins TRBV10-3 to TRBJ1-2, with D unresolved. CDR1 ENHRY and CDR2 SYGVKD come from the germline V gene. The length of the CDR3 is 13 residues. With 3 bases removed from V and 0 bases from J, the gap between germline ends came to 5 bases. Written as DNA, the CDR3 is TGTGCCATCAGTGATCGCCCTAACTATGGCTACACCTTC. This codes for CAISDRPNYGYTF.

The CDR3 region is CASSVSGASRGYTF. The DNA of the CDR3 is TGTGCCAGCAGCGTTAGTGGGGCCAGTCGTGGCTACACCTTC. This chain links TRBV11-1 with TRBJ1-2, with D possibly matching TRBD1 (5 bases). The CDR3 is made up of 14 amino acids. V lost 5 bases to trimming and J lost 7 bases, with 17 bases between them. Germline CDR1 is SGHAT and CDR2 is FQDESV (reference sequence). Full variable domain (remainder filled in from reference TRBV11-1 and TRBJ1-2): EAEVAQSPRYKITEKSQAVAFWCDPISGHATLYWYRQILGQGPELLVQFQDESVVDDSQLPKDRFSAERLKGVDSTLKIQPAELGDSAMYLCASSVSGASRGYTFGSGTRLTVV.

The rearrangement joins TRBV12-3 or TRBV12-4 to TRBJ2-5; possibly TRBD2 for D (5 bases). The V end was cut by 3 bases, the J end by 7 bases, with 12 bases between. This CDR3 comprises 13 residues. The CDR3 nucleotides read TGTGCCAGCAGTTTGAGGGCGGAAGGGACCCAGTACTTC. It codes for CASSLRAEGTQYF.

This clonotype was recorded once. CDR3 region: CAISEGGAETQYF. The CDR3, as DNA: TGTGCCATCAGTGAGGGGGGGGCTGAGACCCAGTACTTC. The genes are TRBV10-3 and TRBJ2-5, with a weak D call TRBD2 (7 bases). The germline gives CDR1 ENHRY, CDR2 SYGVKD. This CDR3 contains 13 residues. V dropped 2 bases and J dropped 5 bases, with 9 bases sitting between them.

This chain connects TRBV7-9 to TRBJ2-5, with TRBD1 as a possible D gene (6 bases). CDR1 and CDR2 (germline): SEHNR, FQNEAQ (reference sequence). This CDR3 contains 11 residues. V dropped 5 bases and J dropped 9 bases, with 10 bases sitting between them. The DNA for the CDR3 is TGTGCCAGCAGCCGACCAGGGGCCCAGTACTTC. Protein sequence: CASSRPGAQYF.

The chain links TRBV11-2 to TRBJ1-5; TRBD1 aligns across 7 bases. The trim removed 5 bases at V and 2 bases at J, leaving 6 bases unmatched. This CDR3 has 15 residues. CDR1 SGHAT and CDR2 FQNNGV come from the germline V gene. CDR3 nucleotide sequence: TGTGCCAGCAGCGCTCTAACAGGGGGCAATCAGCCCCAGCATTTT. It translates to CASSALTGGNQPQHF.

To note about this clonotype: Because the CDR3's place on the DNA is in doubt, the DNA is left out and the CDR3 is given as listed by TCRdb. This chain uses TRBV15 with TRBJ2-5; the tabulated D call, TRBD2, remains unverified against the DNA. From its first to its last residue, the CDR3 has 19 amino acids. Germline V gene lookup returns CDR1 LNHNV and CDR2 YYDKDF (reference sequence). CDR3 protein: CAMYLCATSSRGGQETQYF.

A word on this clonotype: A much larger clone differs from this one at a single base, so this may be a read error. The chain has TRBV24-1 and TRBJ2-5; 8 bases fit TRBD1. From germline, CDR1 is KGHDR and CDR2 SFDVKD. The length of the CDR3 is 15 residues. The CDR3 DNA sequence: TGTGCCACCAGTCCGACAGGGGAGAGAGAAGAGGCCCAGTACTTC. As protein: CATSPTGEREEAQYF.

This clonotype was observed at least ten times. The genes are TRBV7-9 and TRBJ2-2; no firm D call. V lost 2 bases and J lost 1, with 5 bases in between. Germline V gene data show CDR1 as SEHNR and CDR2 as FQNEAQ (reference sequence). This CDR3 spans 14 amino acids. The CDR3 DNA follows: TGTGCCAGCAGCTTAAGAGAGAACACCGGGGAGCTGTTTTTT. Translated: CASSLRENTGELFF.

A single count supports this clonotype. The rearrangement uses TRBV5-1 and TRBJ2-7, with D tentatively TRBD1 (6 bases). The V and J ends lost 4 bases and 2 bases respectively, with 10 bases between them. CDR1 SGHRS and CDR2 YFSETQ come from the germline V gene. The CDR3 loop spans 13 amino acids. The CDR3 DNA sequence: TGCGCCAGCAGCCTCCGGGACACCTACGAGCAGTACTTC. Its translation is CASSLRDTYEQYF.

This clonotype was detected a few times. CDR3 in DNA: TGCAGTGCCATCGAAAACACTGAAGCTTTCTTT. Protein product: CSAIENTEAFF. The chain uses TRBV20-1 and TRBJ1-1; D not certain. CDR3 length: 11 amino acids. Germline CDR1 and CDR2: DFQATT and SNEGSKA (reference sequence). V lost 6 bases and J lost 2, with 7 bases in between.

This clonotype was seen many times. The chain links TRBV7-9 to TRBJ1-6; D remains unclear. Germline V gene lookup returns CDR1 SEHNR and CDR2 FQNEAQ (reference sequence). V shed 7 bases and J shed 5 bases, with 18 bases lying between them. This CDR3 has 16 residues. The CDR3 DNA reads TGTGCCAGCACCTCCTTGGCCCTCATGGATAATTCACCCCTCCACTTT. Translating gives CASTSLALMDNSPLHF.

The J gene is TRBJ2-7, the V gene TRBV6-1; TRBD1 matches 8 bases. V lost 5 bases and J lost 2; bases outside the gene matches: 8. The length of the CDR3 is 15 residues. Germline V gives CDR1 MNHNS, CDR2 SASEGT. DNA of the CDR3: TGTGCCAGCAGTCACCGGACAGGGTTTCCCTACGAGCAGTACTTC. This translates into CASSHRTGFPYEQYF.

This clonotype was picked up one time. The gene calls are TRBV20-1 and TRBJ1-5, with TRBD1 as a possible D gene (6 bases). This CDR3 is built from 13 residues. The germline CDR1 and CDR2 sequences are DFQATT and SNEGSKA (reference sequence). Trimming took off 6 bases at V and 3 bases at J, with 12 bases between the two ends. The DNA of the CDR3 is TGCAGTGCCGAAGGACAGCCCAATCAGCCCCAGCATTTT. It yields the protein CSAEGQPNQPQHF.

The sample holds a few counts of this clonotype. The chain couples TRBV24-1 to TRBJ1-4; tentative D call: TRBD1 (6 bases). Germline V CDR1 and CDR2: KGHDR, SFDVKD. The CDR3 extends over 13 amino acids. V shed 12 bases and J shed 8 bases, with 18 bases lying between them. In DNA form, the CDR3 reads TGTGCCTCACAGGGAGGCTCGAGGGAAAAACTGTTTTTT. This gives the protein CASQGGSREKLFF.

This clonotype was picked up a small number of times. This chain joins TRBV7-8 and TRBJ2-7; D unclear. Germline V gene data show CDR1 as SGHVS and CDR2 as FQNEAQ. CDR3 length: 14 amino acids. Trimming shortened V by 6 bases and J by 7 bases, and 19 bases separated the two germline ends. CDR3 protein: CASSGRKGGHEQYF. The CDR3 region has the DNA TGTGCCAGCAGTGGGCGGAAGGGTGGCCATGAGCAGTACTTC. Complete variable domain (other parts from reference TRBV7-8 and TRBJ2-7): GAGVSQSPRYKVAKRGQDVALRCDPISGHVSLFWYQQALGQGPEFLTYFQNEAQLDKSGLPSDRFFAERPEGSVSTLKIQRTQQEDSAVYLCASSGRKGGHEQYFGPGTRLTVT.

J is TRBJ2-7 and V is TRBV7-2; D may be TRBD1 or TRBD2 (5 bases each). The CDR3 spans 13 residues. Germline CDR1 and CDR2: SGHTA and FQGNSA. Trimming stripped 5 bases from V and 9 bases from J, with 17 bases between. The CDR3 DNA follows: TGTGCCAGCAGCCAGACGGGACCCCCGGGGCAGTACTTC. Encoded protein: CASSQTGPPGQYF.

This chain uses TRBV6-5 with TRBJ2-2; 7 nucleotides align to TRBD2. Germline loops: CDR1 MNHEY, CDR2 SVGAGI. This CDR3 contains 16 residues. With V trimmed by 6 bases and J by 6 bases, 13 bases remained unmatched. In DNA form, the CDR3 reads TGTGCCAGCAGCTACGGTTGGCGGGGGACGCCCGGGGAGCTGTTTTTT. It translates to CASSYGWRGTPGELFF.

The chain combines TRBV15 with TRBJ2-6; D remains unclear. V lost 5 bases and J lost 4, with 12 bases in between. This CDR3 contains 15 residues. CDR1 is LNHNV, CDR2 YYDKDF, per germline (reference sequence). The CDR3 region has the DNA TGTGCCACCAGCGCCCCAGAAAGGGGGGCCAACGTCCTGACTTTC. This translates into CATSAPERGANVLTF.

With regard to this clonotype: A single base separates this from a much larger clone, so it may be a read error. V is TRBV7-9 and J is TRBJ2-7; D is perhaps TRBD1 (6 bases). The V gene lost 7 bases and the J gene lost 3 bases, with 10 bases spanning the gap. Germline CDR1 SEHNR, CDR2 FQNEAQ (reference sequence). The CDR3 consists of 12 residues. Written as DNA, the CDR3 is TGTGCCAGCACCTCGACAGGCTACGAGCAGTACTTC. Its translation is CASTSTGYEQYF.

This CDR3 is CASGGTVDQPQHF. DNA for the CDR3: TGTGCCAGCGGGGGGACAGTTGATCAGCCCCAGCATTTT. The chain couples TRBV7-2 to TRBJ1-5, with 7 bases identical to TRBD1. Germline loops: CDR1 SGHTA, CDR2 FQGNSA. With 8 bases clipped from V and 5 bases from J, the junction kept 6 bases outside the gene matches. CDR3 size: 13 residues.

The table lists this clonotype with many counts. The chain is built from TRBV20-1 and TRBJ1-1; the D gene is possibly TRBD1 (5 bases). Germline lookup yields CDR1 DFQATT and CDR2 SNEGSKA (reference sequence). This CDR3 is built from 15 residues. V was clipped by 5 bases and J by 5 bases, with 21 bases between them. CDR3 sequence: CSAPEARGGGTEAFF. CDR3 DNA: TGCAGTGCTCCTGAGGCGAGGGGTGGAGGAACTGAAGCTTTCTTT.

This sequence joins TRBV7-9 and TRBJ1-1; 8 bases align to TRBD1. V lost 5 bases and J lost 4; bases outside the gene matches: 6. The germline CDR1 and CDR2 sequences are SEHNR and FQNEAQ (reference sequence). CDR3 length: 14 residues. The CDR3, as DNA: TGTGCCAGCAGCCAAGGGACAGGTAGCACTGAAGCTTTCTTT. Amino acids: CASSQGTGSTEAFF. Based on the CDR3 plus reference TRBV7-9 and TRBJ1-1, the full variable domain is DTGVSQNPRHKITKRGQNVTFRCDPISEHNRLYWYRQTLGQGPEFLTYFQNEAQLEKSRLLSDRFSAERPKGSFSTLEIQRTEQGDSAMYLCASSQGTGSTEAFFGQGTRLTVV.

CDR3 amino acids: CATRAGAETQYF. The CDR3 DNA follows: TGTGCCACCCGTGCGGGGGCGGAGACCCAGTACTTC. This chain uses TRBV6-2 or TRBV6-3 with TRBJ2-5; a weak D match, TRBD2 (7 bases). The CDR3 loop spans 12 amino acids. Germline CDR1 is MNHEY and CDR2 is SVGEGT. Trimming shortened V by 10 bases and J by 5 bases, and 14 bases separated the two germline ends.